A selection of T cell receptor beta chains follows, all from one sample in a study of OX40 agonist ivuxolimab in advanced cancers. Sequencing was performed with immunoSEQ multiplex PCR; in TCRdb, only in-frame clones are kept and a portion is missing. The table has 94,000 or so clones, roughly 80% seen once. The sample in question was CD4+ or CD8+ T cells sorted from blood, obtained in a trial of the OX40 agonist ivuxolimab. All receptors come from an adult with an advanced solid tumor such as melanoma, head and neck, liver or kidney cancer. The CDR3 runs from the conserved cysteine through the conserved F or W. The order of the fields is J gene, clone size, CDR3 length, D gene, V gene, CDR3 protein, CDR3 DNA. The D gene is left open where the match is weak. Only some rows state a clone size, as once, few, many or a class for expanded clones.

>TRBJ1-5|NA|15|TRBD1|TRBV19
CASSSLGQGFSPQHF
TGTGCCAGTAGCTCCTTGGGACAGGGATTCTCACCCCAGCATTTT
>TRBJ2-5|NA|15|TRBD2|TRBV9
CASSVASGYGETQYF
TGTGCCAGCAGCGTAGCTAGCGGGTATGGTGAGACCCAGTACTTC
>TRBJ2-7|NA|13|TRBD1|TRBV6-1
CASSLGQVGEQYF
TGTGCCAGCAGCCTCGGACAGGTCGGGGAGCAGTACTTC
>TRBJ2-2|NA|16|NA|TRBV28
CASSFTRAANTGELFF
TGTGCCAGCAGTTTTACCAGGGCCGCGAACACCGGGGAGCTGTTTTTT
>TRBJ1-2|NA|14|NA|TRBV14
CASSQDIAPQGHTF
TGTGCCAGCAGCCAAGATATCGCCCCGCAGGGCCACACCTTC
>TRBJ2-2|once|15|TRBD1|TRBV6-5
CASTLTGLSSGELFF
TGTGCCAGCACTTTGACAGGGTTGTCGTCCGGGGAGCTGTTTTTT
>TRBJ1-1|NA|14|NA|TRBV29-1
CSVEVPAAVTEAFF
TGCAGCGTTGAAGTTCCCGCTGCTGTCACTGAAGCTTTCTTT
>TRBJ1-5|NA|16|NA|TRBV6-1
CASSEALGKGNQPQHF
TGTGCCAGCAGTGAAGCGCTAGGGAAGGGCAATCAGCCCCAGCATTTT
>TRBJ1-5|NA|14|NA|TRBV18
CASSPGDRDQPQHF
TGTGCCAGCTCACCAGGAGACCGCGATCAGCCCCAGCATTTT
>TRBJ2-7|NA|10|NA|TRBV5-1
CASSRAEQYF
TGCGCCAGCAGCCGGGCCGAGCAGTACTTC